This T cell receptor beta chain derives from a study of blood T cell repertoires in COVID-19. The wider study: Specimens from acute and convalescent COVID-19 originated in the United States, Italy and Spain. Sources were T cells, B-cell-depleted T cells, or PBMCs; the material itself was cDNA or gDNA.

In the original processing: Cell counts per sample came from amplifying reference gene primers. TCRdb keeps only in-frame clones here, not all; method: immunoSEQ multiplex PCR. V, J and clone size are those of that table, while D and trimming were read from the DNA. The sample lists about 150,000 clones, 85% to 90% seen once, with about 15% in the top ten. Trimming cost V 5 bases and J 2 bases, with 11 bases left between them. CDR1 is MDHEN and CDR2 is SYDVKM in the germline V gene. The CDR3 spans 14 residues. The chain is built from TRBV28 and TRBJ2-3; a possible D gene is TRBD2 (6 bases). This sequence originates from a woman aged 40 to 50 with acute or convalescent COVID-19. The sample taken for sequencing was peripheral blood. CDR3 nucleotide sequence: TGTGCCAGCAGTACGGGGAGGACCACAGATACGCAGTATTTT. It translates to CASSTGRTTDTQYF.